One T cell receptor beta chain is described in this entry. No antigen is known for it. From each donor, a roughly 2.5 ml peripheral blood sample was drawn into PAXgene tubes and stored at -80 degrees C. Without T cell sorting, total RNA was isolated from whole blood using the PAXgene blood miRNA kit on an automated QIAcube. Peripheral blood from monozygotic twin pairs, either concordant or discordant for inflammatory bowel disease, underwent deep TCRalpha and TCRbeta repertoire profiling that used unique molecular barcoding. For every twin pair, smoking habits were documented, and each individual was categorised as a current, former or never smoker. The data derive from a study of monozygotic twins with inflammatory bowel disease (dated by TCRdb to the late 2010s). In terms of the full investigation: The complete study included about 28 monozygotic twin pairs: 19 IBD-discordant Danish pairs and nine German pairs, of which four were IBD-concordant and five were IBD-discordant. Disease-associated traits were sought mainly through comparisons between IBD patients and their genetically identical healthy co-twins within discordant pairs. Each individual had, on average, about 151 000 unique TCRalpha sequences and 181 000 unique TCRbeta sequences available for analysis.

The library was built by means of 5' RACE. The input for every TCR library was around 4,000 ng of total RNA. For each sample, cDNA synthesis with SMARTScribe reverse transcriptase was split into eight separate reactions. Unique molecular identifiers containing a 6-nucleotide sample barcode were introduced through template switching during cDNA synthesis. TCRalpha and TCRbeta cDNA was amplified in two nested PCRs of about 16 and 10 cycles, and bead purification was carried out after each PCR. Before amplification, the cDNA was treated with uracil DNA-glycosylase and purified using the QIAquick PCR purification kit. The second PCR was the step at which Illumina TruSeq-compatible adapters and sample-specific barcodes were added. TapeStation and Qubit were used to check library quality and concentration, and 5 to 6 ng of each library went into the pool. Pooled libraries were sequenced on an Illumina HiSeq2500 single-index Rapid Run with 2 x 100 bp reads and custom sequencing primers. Per the source publication's procedure: MiGEC version 1.2.6 was used for UMI-based consensus assembly to correct PCR and sequencing errors. MiXCR version 2.1.1 handled V(D)J alignment, clonotype assembly and CDR3 extraction. To normalise gene usage, clonotype sharing and MAIT/NKT TCR abundance, the top 1000, 10 000 and 20 000 clonotypes in each sample were analysed. After downsampling to 27 000 UMIs, diversity was calculated as the inverse Simpson index using the vegan R package. Paired Mann-Whitney U tests were applied to discordant twin pairs, with Benjamini-Hochberg correction for multiple testing. One entry per CDR3 protein sequence results from the TCRdb reprocessing of the reads, with DNA left out. TCRdb's processing, not the study's, gives the V and J calls here. This sample's records show over 150,000 distinct CDR3 sequences. Under 3.5% of the sample belongs to the ten largest clones.

What the work shows at the level of the full study, not this receptor alone: A decrease in TCRbeta repertoire diversity, as measured by inverse Simpson index, was observed in IBD patients compared with their healthy co-twins. Repertoire similarity did not differ between concordant and discordant twins, which could be due to limited statistical power. Because patients were on differing immunosuppressive treatments, the repertoires may have picked up extra background noise and inter-individual variability. No single strong signal or clonotype linked to IBD turned up in the results, so the idea that one exists was not supported. Different T cell subtypes could not be distinguished in the analysis. Fewer clonotypes were shared with other individuals by IBD patients than by healthy twins, most markedly in patients showing signs of disease activity.

Reading the germline V gene gives CDR1 SQVTM and CDR2 ANQGSEA. From the cysteine up to the phenylalanine, the CDR3 has a length of 11 residues. The protein alone is recorded here. Sequencing was done on a sample of blood. This TCR came from a human donor with ulcerative colitis or Crohn's disease, or a healthy co-twin of an affected twin (not recorded which). The receptor chain draws on TRBV29-1 and TRBJ2-7. CDR3 region: CSVESPHEQYF.